This paragraph covers one T cell receptor (beta chain) sequence. Its antigen is still unknown. These data are taken from a study of beta chain features in type 1 diabetes. Study observations and caveats: An over-representation of cells with high TCR expression could result from cDNA sequencing. Patients with type 1 diabetes showed fewer VDJ junction insertions and more deletions. Among patients with Type 1 diabetes, TCRB CDR3s were moderately but significantly shorter in every one of the four CD4+ subsets. The naive, central memory and Treg TCRB repertoires showed an apparent similarity that was greater among patients than among healthy donors.

Germline V gene data show CDR1 as MDHEN and CDR2 as SYDVKM. V was shortened by 8 bases and J by 0 bases, with 7 bases between the two germline ends. The CDR3 contains 13 residues. Expressed TCRB transcripts were sequenced because the isolated RNA had all been reverse transcribed beforehand. Clones were sequenced by immunoSEQ multiplex PCR, and TCRdb holds only the in-frame ones, with some missing. The sample lists about 160,000 clones, approximately 9% occurring once. This receptor was identified in a woman in her late teens or twenties with type 1 diabetes. Source material: central memory CD4+ T cells from blood. This rearrangement joins TRBV28 to TRBJ2-2; D ambiguous. The CDR3 coding sequence is TGTGCCAGCCTAGTTCCGAACACCGGGGAGCTGTTTTTT. This codes for CASLVPNTGELFF. The entire variable domain, with the rest obtained from reference TRBV28 and TRBJ2-2, is as follows: DVKVTQSSRYLVKRTGEKVFLECVQDMDHENMFWYRQDPGLGLRLIYFSYDVKMKEKGDIPEGYSVSREKKERFSLILESASTNQTSMYLCASLVPNTGELFFGEGSRLTVL.